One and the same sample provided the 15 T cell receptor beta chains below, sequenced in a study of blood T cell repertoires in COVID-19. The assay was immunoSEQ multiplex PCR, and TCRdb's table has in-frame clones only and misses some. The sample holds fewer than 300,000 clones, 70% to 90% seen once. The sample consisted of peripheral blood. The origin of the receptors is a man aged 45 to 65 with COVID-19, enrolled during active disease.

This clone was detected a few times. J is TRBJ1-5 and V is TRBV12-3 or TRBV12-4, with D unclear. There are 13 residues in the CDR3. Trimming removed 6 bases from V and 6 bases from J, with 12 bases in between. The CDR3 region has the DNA TGTGCCAGCAGCCAAGCGAGGGTTCAGCCCCAGCATTTT. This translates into CASSQARVQPQHF.

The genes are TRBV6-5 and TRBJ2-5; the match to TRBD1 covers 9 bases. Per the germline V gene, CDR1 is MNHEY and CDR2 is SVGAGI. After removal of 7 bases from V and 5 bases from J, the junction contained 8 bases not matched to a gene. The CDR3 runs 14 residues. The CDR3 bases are TGTGCCAGCAATAACAGGGGGCCTGAGGAGACCCAGTACTTC. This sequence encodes CASNNRGPEETQYF.

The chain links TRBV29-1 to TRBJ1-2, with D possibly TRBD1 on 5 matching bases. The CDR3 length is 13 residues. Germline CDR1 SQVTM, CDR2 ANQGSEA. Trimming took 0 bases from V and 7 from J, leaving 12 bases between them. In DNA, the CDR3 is TGCAGCGTTGAAGATCTTTTAGGGGTTGGCTACACCTTC. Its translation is CSVEDLLGVGYTF.

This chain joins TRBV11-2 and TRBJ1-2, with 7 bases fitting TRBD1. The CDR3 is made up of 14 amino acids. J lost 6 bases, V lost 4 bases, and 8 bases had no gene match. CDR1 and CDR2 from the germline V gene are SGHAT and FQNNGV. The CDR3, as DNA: TGTGCCAGCAGCTCGCGACAGGGCCGTGATGGCTACACCTTC. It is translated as CASSSRQGRDGYTF.

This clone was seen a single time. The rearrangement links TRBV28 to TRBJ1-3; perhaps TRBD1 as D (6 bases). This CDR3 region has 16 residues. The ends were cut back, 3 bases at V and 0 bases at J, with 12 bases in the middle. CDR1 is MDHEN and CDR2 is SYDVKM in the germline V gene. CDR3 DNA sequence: TGTGCCAGCAGTTTTTGGGCAGGGGACTCTGGAAACACCATATATTTT. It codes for CASSFWAGDSGNTIYF.

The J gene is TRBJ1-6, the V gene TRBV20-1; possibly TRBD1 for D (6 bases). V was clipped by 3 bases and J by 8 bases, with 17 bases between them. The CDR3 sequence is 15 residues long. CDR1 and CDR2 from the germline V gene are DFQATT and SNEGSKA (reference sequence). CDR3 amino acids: CSASPGAPSDSPLHF. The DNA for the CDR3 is TGCAGTGCTAGTCCAGGGGCCCCCTCTGATTCACCCCTCCACTTT.

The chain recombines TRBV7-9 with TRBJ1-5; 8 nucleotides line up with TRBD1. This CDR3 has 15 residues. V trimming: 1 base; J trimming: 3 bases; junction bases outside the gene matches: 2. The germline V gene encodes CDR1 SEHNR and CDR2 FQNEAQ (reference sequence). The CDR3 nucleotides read TGTGCCAGCAGCTTAGGACAGGGGTACAATCAGCCCCAGCATTTT. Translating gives CASSLGQGYNQPQHF.

CDR3 in amino acids: CSVGGSPGGGEKLFF. The CDR3 coding sequence is TGCAGCGTTGGTGGGTCTCCAGGGGGCGGTGAAAAACTGTTTTTT. This chain connects TRBV29-1 to TRBJ1-4, with TRBD1 matching 8 bases. The CDR3 contains 15 residues. The germline gives CDR1 SQVTM, CDR2 ANQGSEA. With V trimmed by 4 bases and J by 7 bases, 11 bases remained unmatched.

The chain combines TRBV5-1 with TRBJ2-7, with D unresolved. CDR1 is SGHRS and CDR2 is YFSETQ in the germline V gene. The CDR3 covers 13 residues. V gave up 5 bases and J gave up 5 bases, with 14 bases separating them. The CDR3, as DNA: TGCGCCAGCAGTGGTGTCGCGCTGGACGAGCAGTACTTC. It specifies CASSGVALDEQYF.

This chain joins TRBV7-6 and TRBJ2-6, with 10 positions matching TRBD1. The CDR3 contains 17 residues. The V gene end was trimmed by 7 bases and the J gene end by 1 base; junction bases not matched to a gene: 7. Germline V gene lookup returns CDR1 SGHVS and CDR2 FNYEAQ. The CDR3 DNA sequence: TGTGCCAGCACCCCGGGACAGGGGATTTCTGGGGCCAACGTCCTGACTTTC. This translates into CASTPGQGISGANVLTF.

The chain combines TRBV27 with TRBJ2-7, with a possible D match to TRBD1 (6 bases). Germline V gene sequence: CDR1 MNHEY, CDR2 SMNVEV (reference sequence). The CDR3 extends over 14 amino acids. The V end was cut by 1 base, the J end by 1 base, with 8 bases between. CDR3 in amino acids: CASSLWQGSYEQYF. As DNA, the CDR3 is TGTGCCAGCAGTTTATGGCAGGGGTCCTACGAGCAGTACTTC.

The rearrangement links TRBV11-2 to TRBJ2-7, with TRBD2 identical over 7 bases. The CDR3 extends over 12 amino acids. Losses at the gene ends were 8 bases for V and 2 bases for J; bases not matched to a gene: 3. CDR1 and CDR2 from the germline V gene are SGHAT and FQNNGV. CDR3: CASARGAYEQYF. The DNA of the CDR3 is TGTGCCAGCGCCCGGGGGGCCTACGAGCAGTACTTC.

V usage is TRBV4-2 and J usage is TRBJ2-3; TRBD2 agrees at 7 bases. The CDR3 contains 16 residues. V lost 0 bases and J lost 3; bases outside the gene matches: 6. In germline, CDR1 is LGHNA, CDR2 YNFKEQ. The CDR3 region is CASSQDRGLPTDTQYF. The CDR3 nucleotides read TGTGCCAGCAGCCAAGATAGGGGACTACCTACAGATACGCAGTATTTT.

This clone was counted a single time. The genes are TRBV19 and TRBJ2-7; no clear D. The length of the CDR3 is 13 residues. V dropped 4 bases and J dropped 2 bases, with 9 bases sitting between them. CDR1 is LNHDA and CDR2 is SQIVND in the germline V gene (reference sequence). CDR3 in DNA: TGTGCCAGTAGTAGGGTAGCTGCCTACGAGCAGTACTTC. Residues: CASSRVAAYEQYF.

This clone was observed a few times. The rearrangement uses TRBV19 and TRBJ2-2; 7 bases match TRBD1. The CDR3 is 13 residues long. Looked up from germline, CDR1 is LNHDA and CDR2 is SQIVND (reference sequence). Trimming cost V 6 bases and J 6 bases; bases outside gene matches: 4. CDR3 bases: TGTGCCAGTAGACAGGGGTTAGCCGGGGAGCTGTTTTTT. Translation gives CASRQGLAGELFF.